These 13 T cell receptor beta chains were sequenced from one sample in a study of cytomegalovirus exposure and HLA in healthy donors. Primers: 60 Vbeta forward and 13 Jbeta reverse. Clones were sequenced by immunoSEQ multiplex PCR, and TCRdb holds only the in-frame ones, with some missing. This table lists some 110,000 clones. The material sequenced was PBMCs. All receptors derive from a man younger than 30 in good health and CMV-seronegative.

The V gene is TRBV19, the J gene TRBJ2-7; D not certain. The V and J ends lost 3 bases and 0 bases respectively, with 6 bases between them. The CDR3 spans 13 residues. Germline values: CDR1 LNHDA, CDR2 SQIVND (reference sequence). The CDR3 DNA is TGTGCCAGTAGTATTAGCCACTCCTACGAGCAGTACTTC. Residues: CASSISHSYEQYF.

This rearrangement joins TRBV13 to TRBJ1-4; 7 bases line up with TRBD1. CDR1 PRHDT and CDR2 FYEKMQ come from the germline V gene (reference sequence). V shed 4 bases and J 7 bases; nucleotides not matched to a gene: 9. The CDR3 consists of 15 residues. The CDR3 protein is CASSSTGEAGEKLFF. The CDR3 region has the DNA TGTGCCAGCAGCTCTACAGGGGAAGCGGGTGAAAAACTGTTTTTT.

CDR3 sequence reads: CATAWGTLNQPQHF. CDR3 coding DNA: TGTGCCACCGCGTGGGGGACACTAAATCAGCCCCAGCATTTT. The chain couples TRBV6-4 to TRBJ1-5; tentatively, D is TRBD1 (6 bases). Germline V CDR1 and CDR2: MRHNA, SNTAGT. V was cut by 10 bases and J by 4 bases, with 17 bases left in between. The CDR3 contains 14 residues.

On this clone: The same CDR3 is also encoded by other DNA sequences in this sample. J is TRBJ1-1 and V is TRBV28; D remains ambiguous. The germline gives CDR1 MDHEN, CDR2 SYDVKM. The CDR3 is 14 amino acids. V was pared by 4 bases and J by 7 bases, with 16 bases between. This chain's CDR3 is CASSSYLRVDEAFF. The DNA for the CDR3 is TGTGCCAGCAGTTCCTATCTACGGGTAGATGAAGCTTTCTTT.

This chain uses TRBV6-1 with TRBJ1-5; no definite D call. This CDR3 region has 15 residues. V lost 8 bases to trimming and J lost 2 bases, with 16 bases between them. CDR1 and CDR2 (germline): MNHNS, SASEGT. DNA of the CDR3: TGTGCCAGCGGGAGGGCCGGCAGCGGCAATCAGCCCCAGCATTTT. This sequence encodes CASGRAGSGNQPQHF.

V is TRBV7-9 and J is TRBJ2-1; TRBD2 agrees at 13 bases. The CDR3 has 17 residues. V trimming: 4 bases; J trimming: 4 bases; junction bases outside the gene matches: 7. The germline V gene has CDR1 SEHNR and CDR2 FQNEAQ (reference sequence). The CDR3 reads CASSWGTSGNLYNEQFF. The CDR3 nucleotides are TGTGCCAGCAGCTGGGGGACTAGCGGGAACCTTTACAATGAGCAGTTCTTC. Complete variable domain (other parts from reference TRBV7-9 and TRBJ2-1): DTGVSQNPRHKITKRGQNVTFRCDPISEHNRLYWYRQTLGQGPEFLTYFQNEAQLEKSRLLSDRFSAERPKGSFSTLEIQRTEQGDSAMYLCASSWGTSGNLYNEQFFGPGTRLTVL.

This chain connects TRBV29-1 to TRBJ2-5, with D maybe TRBD2 (6 bases). Germline values: CDR1 SQVTM, CDR2 ANQGSEA. The CDR3 is 17 residues long. Trimming stripped 5 bases from V and 3 bases from J, with 25 bases between. In nucleotides, the CDR3 is TGCAGCGTTCCCCCGAGCGGAGGACTACCAATTGAAGAGACCCAGTACTTC. Its translation is CSVPPSGGLPIEETQYF.

The chain combines TRBV4-1 with TRBJ2-3, with D perhaps matching TRBD1 (5 bases). V shed 4 bases and J shed 5 bases, with 10 bases lying between them. Germline V gene lookup returns CDR1 MGHRA and CDR2 YSYEKL. The CDR3 extends over 13 amino acids. The CDR3 DNA sequence: TGCGCCAGCAGCCGCAGGGCCGGAGATACGCAGTATTTT. This gives the protein CASSRRAGDTQYF.

V gene TRBV28 combines with J gene TRBJ2-7; 9 bases are a match to TRBD1. The CDR3 has 15 residues. V was pared by 5 bases and J by 2 bases, with 7 bases of the junction left unmatched. The germline V gene has CDR1 MDHEN and CDR2 SYDVKM. CDR3 bases: TGTGCCAGCAGTGTTCCGGGACAGGGACCCTACGAGCAGTACTTC. Translating it yields CASSVPGQGPYEQYF.

The rearrangement uses TRBV9 and TRBJ2-1; 12 bases match TRBD2. The CDR3 covers 16 residues. Unmatched junction bases numbered 9, after V lost 3 bases and J lost 8 bases. Germline V lookup: CDR1 SGDLS, CDR2 YYNGEE. This chain's CDR3 is CASSARLAGAADEQFF. CDR3 DNA: TGTGCCAGCAGCGCCCGACTAGCGGGAGCCGCGGATGAGCAGTTCTTC. The complete variable domain, with remaining parts taken from reference TRBV9 and TRBJ2-1, reads DSGVTQTPKHLITATGQRVTLRCSPRSGDLSVYWYQQSLDQGLQFLIQYYNGEERAKGNILERFSAQQFPDLHSELNLSSLELGDSALYFCASSARLAGAADEQFFGPGTRLTVL.

J is TRBJ2-1 and V is TRBV28; 11 bases match TRBD2. The V segment lost 8 bases and the J segment 0 bases; nucleotides outside the gene matches: 12. CDR3 length: 18 amino acids. Germline-derived CDR1 and CDR2 are MDHEN and SYDVKM. The CDR3 here is CASWWGTSGPNSYNEQFF. The DNA for the CDR3 is TGTGCCAGCTGGTGGGGGACTAGCGGACCGAACTCCTACAATGAGCAGTTCTTC.

The gene calls are TRBV4-2 and TRBJ2-6, with TRBD2 as a possible D gene (6 bases). The CDR3 is 16 residues long. Trimming stripped 4 bases from V and 1 base from J, with 11 bases between. The germline CDR1 and CDR2 sequences are LGHNA and YNFKEQ. In DNA, the CDR3 is TGTGCCAGCAGCCTCGGGGAGGTGTCTGGGGCCAACGTCCTGACTTTC. Translated: CASSLGEVSGANVLTF.

V gene TRBV18 combines with J gene TRBJ1-5; unclear D gene. The CDR3 totals 13 residues. Germline V gives CDR1 KGHSH, CDR2 LQKENI. The V end was cut by 1 base, the J end by 11 bases, with 12 bases between. The CDR3 coding sequence is TGTGCCAGCTCACCACTTATCCGAGAGTCCCAGCATTTT. It codes for CASSPLIRESQHF.